This TCR beta chain was sequenced for a study of T cells in Graves' hyperthyroidism and ophthalmopathy. Newly diagnosed hyperthyroidism patients aged 18 to 65 years had disease lasting under 2 months. Losses at the gene ends were 3 bases for V and 6 bases for J; bases not matched to a gene: 1. Germline assignment: CDR1 DFQATT and CDR2 SNEGSKA (reference sequence). CDR3 length equals 12 residues. It was RNA transcripts that yielded the amplified TCR beta CDR3 regions. First-round RT-PCR of the TCR CDR3 relied on the HTBI primer set. Using its own MiXCR run on the multiplex PCR reads, TCRdb lists one record per CDR3 protein. In the table there are under 550,000 distinct CDR3 sequences, roughly 13% of which are singletons. Ten or more counts support this clonotype.

This receptor was taken from a woman under 30 with Graves' hyperthyroidism. The specimen was blood. V usage is TRBV20-1 and J usage is TRBJ2-1; 8 nucleotides match TRBD2. The CDR3 bases are TGCAGTGCTAGCGGGAGGGCCAATGAGCAGTTCTTC. This codes for CSASGRANEQFF.